This section outlines one TCR beta chain sequence together with its context. V was cut by 4 bases and J by 6 bases, with 11 bases left in between. The CDR3 has 14 residues. CDR1 SGHRS and CDR2 YFSETQ come from the germline V gene. Assay runs were performed at deep level. Sequenced by immunoSEQ multiplex PCR; TCRdb stores in-frame clones only, minus some. The sample lists some 2,100,000 clones; nearly 97% were seen once. The data belong to a study of shared clonotypes between healthy human individuals. Donors were Caucasian adults residing in Nashville, Tennessee, USA. This receptor was taken from a man aged 18 to 29 in good health. The gene calls are TRBV5-1 and TRBJ1-6; D may be TRBD1 (5 bases). Input material: naive CD4+ T cells sorted from blood. Specified subset: CD45RA+ positively selected. Here the CDR3 DNA reads TGCGCCAGCAGCCCTACAGGTTTTAATTCACCCCTCCACTTT. This codes for CASSPTGFNSPLHF.